Included here is one T cell receptor beta chain sequence, with context. This sample is part of a study of blood T cell repertoires in COVID-19. Losses at the gene ends were 5 bases for V and 2 bases for J; bases not matched to a gene: 4. Germline V gene data show CDR1 as SNHLY and CDR2 as FYNNEI. The CDR3 length is 14 residues. Generated by immunoSEQ multiplex PCR, the TCRdb table keeps only in-frame clones and is missing some. The profile covers about 300,000 clones, with about 82% appearing a single time and about 1.6% taken by the ten largest. Sequencing input: peripheral blood. V usage is TRBV2 and J usage is TRBJ2-3; 7 bases are shared with TRBD1. This receptor was identified in a woman in her forties or fifties with acute or convalescent COVID-19. In nucleotides, the CDR3 is TGTGCCAGCAGTCCGGGACAGTTCACAGATACGCAGTATTTT. This translates into CASSPGQFTDTQYF. Combining the CDR3 with reference TRBV2 and TRBJ2-3 gives the whole variable domain EPEVTQTPSHQVTQMGQEVILRCVPISNHLYFYWYRQILGQKVEFLVSFYNNEISEKSEIFDDQFSVERPDGSNFTLKIRSTKLEDSAMYFCASSPGQFTDTQYFGPGTRLTVL.